Listed below are T cell receptor beta chains from one sample, sequenced in a study of graft-versus-host responses after intestinal transplantation. Produced via immunoSEQ multiplex PCR; TCRdb's table is partial and in-frame only. Of about 100,000 clones in the sample, more than 85% were seen once. No antigen is known for these receptors. The material was unstimulated CD4+ T cells sorted from spleen or lymph node cells, obtained before transplant. These receptors were obtained from a human donor who was the organ donor for an intestinal transplant. CDR3s include the opening cysteine and the closing phenylalanine or tryptophan.

j_gene,len,v_gene,CDR3aa
TRBJ1-6,15,TRBV28,CASSFQGLRDSPLHF
TRBJ1-6,18,TRBV27,CASSLFMRTSSYNSPLHF
TRBJ1-2,13,TRBV28,CASSLTGLYGYTF
TRBJ1-6,15,TRBV5-4,CASRNPGQPNSPLHF
TRBJ1-1,14,TRBV28,CASRGPGGYTEAFF
TRBJ1-6,12,TRBV30,CAWSQDHSPLHF
TRBJ2-1,11,TRBV20-1,CSASPINEQFF
TRBJ2-2,14,TRBV5-1,CASSFSGYTGELFF
TRBJ1-1,13,TRBV7-9,CASSLPQNTEAFF
TRBJ1-4,15,TRBV28,CASSSVFGLNEKLFF
TRBJ2-7,16,TRBV28,CASSFLPGHEIYEQYF
TRBJ1-1,16,TRBV4-1,CASSQRGGEVFTEAFF
TRBJ1-1,13,TRBV7-3,CASSHGQGTEAFF
TRBJ2-7,10,TRBV20-1,CSSGTYEQYF
TRBJ2-1,12,TRBV28,CASSTRREEQFF
TRBJ2-1,15,TRBV6-4,CASSDGLAGGNEQFF
TRBJ2-7,14,TRBV4-3,CASSHAGSSYEQYF
TRBJ1-1,13,TRBV10-3,CAIKRTGNTEAFF
TRBJ2-4,17,TRBV6-1,CASSESSREGAKNIQYF
TRBJ1-4,16,TRBV14,CASSQDRGRINEKLFF
TRBJ2-7,14,TRBV10-3,CAINRGQGTYEQYF
TRBJ2-1,11,TRBV30,CAWNGRNEQFF
TRBJ1-1,14,TRBV28,CASTDQGWRTEAFF
TRBJ1-2,14,TRBV6-5,CASSGNVANYGYTF
TRBJ2-2,16,TRBV5-1,CASSPVLAGGAGELFF
TRBJ1-2,16,TRBV6-5,CASSSLRSTSNYGYTF
TRBJ2-2,15,TRBV19,CASGLGTSTIRELFF
TRBJ1-6,13,TRBV6-6,CASSYSRDPPLHF
TRBJ2-2,12,TRBV7-7,CASSPLTGELFF
TRBJ1-5,16,TRBV19,CASSFGQPNSNQPQHF
TRBJ1-4,14,TRBV28,CASSGTGANEKLFF
TRBJ1-6,14,TRBV18,CASSPQGPNSPLHF
TRBJ1-4,16,TRBV4-1,CASSQRQGRGVEKLFF
TRBJ1-2,13,TRBV28,CASKWPGPYGYTF
TRBJ2-6,14,TRBV29-1,CSVRDSSGANVLTF
TRBJ2-7,12,TRBV13,CASSLGGGIEYF
TRBJ1-3,15,TRBV7-2,CASSFLTGRGNTIYF
TRBJ2-5,15,TRBV18,CASSPDRGSKETQYF
TRBJ1-1,15,TRBV19,CASSKTWDSSTEAFF
TRBJ1-1,14,TRBV11-2,CASSSQGITGEAFF
TRBJ2-2,15,TRBV5-1,CASSLTGMGTGELFF
TRBJ2-2,15,TRBV7-3,CASSLWGGDTGELFF
TRBJ1-1,14,TRBV2,CASRGQGMNTEAFF
TRBJ2-5,15,TRBV5-1,CASSSLAGGRETQYF
TRBJ2-7,14,TRBV7-9,CASSPVTPVGEQYF
TRBJ2-2,13,TRBV7-3,CASSFGRTGELFF
TRBJ2-3,13,TRBV30,CAWRADYTDTQYF
TRBJ1-2,15,TRBV28,CASSAGTGVTYGYTF
TRBJ2-1,16,TRBV27,CASRRAGTTSYNEQFF
TRBJ1-2,11,TRBV20-1,CSARFEGGYTF
TRBJ2-3,15,TRBV30,CAWSDGTGNTDTQYF
TRBJ1-4,14,TRBV5-1,CASSPSGGREKLFF
TRBJ2-5,13,TRBV27,CASSLGLAETQYF
TRBJ1-2,19,TRBV21-1,CARNRCLFIPGQDYYGYTF
TRBJ2-4,14,TRBV9,CASSVGGAGNIQYF
TRBJ1-6,13,TRBV27,CASTKDRVSPLHF
TRBJ2-7,15,TRBV5-1,CASSGGTGGRLEQYF
TRBJ2-7,15,TRBV11-2,CASSNLGDRTYEQYF